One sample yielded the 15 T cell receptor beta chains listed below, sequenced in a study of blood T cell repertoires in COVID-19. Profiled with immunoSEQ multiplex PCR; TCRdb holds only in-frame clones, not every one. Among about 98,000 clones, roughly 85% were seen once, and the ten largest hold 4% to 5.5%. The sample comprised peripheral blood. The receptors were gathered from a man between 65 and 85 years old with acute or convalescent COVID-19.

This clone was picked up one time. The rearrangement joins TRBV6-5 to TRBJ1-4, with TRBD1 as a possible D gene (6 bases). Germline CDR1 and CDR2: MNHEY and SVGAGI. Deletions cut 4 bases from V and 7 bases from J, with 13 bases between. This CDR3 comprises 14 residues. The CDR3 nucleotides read TGTGCCAGCAGTTCTTCAGGGGTTAGTGAAAAACTGTTTTTT. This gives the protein CASSSSGVSEKLFF.

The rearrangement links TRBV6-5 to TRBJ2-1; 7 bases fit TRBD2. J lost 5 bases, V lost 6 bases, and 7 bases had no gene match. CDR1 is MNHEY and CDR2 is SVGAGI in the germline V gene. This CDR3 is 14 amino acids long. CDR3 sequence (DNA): TGTGCCAGCAGACCGCTAGCGGTAAACAATGAGCAGTTCTTC. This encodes CASRPLAVNNEQFF.

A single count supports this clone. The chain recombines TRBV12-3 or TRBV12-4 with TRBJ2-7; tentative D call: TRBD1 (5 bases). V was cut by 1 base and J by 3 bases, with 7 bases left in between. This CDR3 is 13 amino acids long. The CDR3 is CASSLGQIYEQYF. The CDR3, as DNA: TGTGCCAGCAGTTTAGGACAGATCTACGAGCAGTACTTC.

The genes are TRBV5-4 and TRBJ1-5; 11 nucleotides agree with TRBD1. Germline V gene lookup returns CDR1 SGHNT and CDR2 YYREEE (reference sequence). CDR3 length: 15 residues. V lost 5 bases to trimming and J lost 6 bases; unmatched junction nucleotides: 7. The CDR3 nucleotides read TGTGCCAGCAGTCGGGACAGGGGGGTGGGTCAGCCCCAGCATTTT. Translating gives CASSRDRGVGQPQHF.

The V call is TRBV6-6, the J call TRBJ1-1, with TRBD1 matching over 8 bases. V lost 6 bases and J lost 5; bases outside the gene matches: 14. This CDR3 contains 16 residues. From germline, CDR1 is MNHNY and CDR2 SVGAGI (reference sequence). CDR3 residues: CASRDHAFRQGTEAFF. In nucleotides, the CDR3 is TGTGCCAGCAGGGATCATGCGTTTCGACAGGGGACTGAAGCTTTCTTT.

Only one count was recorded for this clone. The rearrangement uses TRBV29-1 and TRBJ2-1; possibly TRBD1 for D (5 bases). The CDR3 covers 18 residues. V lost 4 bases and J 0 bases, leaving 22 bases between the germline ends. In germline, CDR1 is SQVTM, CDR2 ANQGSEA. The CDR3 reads CSVGRPGPLSSSYNEQFF. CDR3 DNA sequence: TGCAGCGTTGGGCGGCCAGGGCCCCTCTCAAGCTCCTACAATGAGCAGTTCTTC.

CDR3 sequence (DNA): TGTGCCAGCAGTTTTGGAGGGGAGAGGGAAAAACTGTTTTTT. Protein product: CASSFGGEREKLFF. V and J are TRBV28 and TRBJ1-4, with D possibly matching TRBD1 (5 bases). V lost 3 bases and J lost 8, with 13 bases in between. There are 14 residues in the CDR3. Germline CDR1 MDHEN, CDR2 SYDVKM.

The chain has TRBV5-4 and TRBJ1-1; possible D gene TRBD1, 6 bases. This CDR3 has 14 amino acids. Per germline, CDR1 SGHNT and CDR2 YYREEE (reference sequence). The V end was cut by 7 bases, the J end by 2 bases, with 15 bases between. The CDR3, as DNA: TGTGCCAGCCGCCCGACAGGTCCCAACACTGAAGCTTTCTTT. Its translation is CASRPTGPNTEAFF.

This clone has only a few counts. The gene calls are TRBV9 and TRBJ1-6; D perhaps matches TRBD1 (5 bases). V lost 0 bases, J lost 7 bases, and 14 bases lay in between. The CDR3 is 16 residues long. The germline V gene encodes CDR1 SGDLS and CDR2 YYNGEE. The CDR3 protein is CASSVGGGGGNSPLHF. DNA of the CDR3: TGTGCCAGCAGCGTAGGTGGAGGCGGGGGAAATTCACCCCTCCACTTT.

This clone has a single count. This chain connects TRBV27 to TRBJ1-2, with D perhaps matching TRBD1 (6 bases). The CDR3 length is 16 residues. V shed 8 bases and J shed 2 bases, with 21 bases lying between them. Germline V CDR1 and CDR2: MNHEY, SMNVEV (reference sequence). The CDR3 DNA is TGTGCCAGCCGATGGGGGGGCGGCCGGTTCAACTATGGCTACACCTTC. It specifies CASRWGGGRFNYGYTF.

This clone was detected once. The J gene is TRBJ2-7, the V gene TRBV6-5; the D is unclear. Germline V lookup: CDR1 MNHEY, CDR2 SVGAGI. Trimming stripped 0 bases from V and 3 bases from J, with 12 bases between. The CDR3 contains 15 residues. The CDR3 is CASSYSSEPIYEQYF. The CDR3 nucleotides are TGTGCCAGCAGTTACTCGTCAGAACCGATCTACGAGCAGTACTTC.

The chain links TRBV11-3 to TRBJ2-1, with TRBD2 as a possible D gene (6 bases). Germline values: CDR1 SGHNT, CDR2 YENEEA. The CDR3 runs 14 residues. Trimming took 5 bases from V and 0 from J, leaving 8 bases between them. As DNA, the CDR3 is TGTGCCAGCAGCCTGGGGGGCTCCTACAATGAGCAGTTCTTC. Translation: CASSLGGSYNEQFF.

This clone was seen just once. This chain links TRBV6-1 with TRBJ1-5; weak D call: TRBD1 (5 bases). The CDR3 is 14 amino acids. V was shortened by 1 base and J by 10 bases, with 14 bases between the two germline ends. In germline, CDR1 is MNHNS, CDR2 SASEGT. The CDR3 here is CASSEDPRVPPQHF. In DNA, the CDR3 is TGTGCCAGCAGTGAAGATCCCAGGGTCCCACCCCAGCATTTT.

This chain's CDR3 is CAWSRRGGSTDTQYF. In DNA form, the CDR3 reads TGTGCCTGGAGTCGGCGGGGGGGAAGCACAGATACGCAGTATTTT. This rearrangement joins TRBV30 to TRBJ2-3, with 9 bases identical to TRBD2. Germline V gene sequence: CDR1 GTSNPN, CDR2 SVGIG (reference sequence). V lost 2 bases to trimming and J lost 0 bases; unmatched junction nucleotides: 3. This CDR3 is built from 15 residues.

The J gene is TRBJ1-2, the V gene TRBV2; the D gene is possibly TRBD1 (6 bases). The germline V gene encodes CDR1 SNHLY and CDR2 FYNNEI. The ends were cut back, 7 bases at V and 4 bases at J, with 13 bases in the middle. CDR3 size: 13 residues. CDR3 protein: CASTQTGTYGYTF. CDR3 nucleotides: TGTGCCAGCACCCAAACAGGGACCTATGGCTACACCTTC.